This T cell receptor (beta chain) was captured in a study of blood T cell repertoires in COVID-19. Trimming left V 5 bases short and J 6 bases short, with 11 bases between. This CDR3 has 12 residues. Germline V gene sequence: CDR1 MNHEY, CDR2 SVGAGI. Clones were read by immunoSEQ multiplex PCR, and TCRdb kept only the in-frame ones, dropping some. The data contain 120,000 or so clones, about 85% of them singletons. This clonotype was sampled from an elderly woman with acute or convalescent COVID-19. The V and J genes are TRBV6-5 and TRBJ2-7, with unresolved D. The sample consisted of peripheral blood. The CDR3 bases are TGTGCCAGCAGTAAACCCCCCAGCGAGCAGTACTTC. It yields the protein CASSKPPSEQYF.